The next 21 T cell receptor beta chains were all read from a single sample in a study of blood T cell repertoires in COVID-19. Some clones are missing from TCRdb's copy, which holds only in-frame ones; the method was immunoSEQ multiplex PCR. There are more than 85,000 clones in the sample; approximately 87% occur only once, and 15% to 20% lies in the top ten. The specimen sequenced was peripheral blood. These receptors all come from a woman aged 60 to 75 with acute or convalescent COVID-19.

V is TRBV3-1 (or the pseudogene TRBV3-2) and J is TRBJ1-2; a weak D match, TRBD1 (6 bases). Germline lookup yields CDR1 LGHDT and CDR2 YNNKEL (reference sequence). The CDR3 length is 13 residues. V dropped 4 bases and J dropped 3 bases, with 9 bases sitting between them. The CDR3 DNA sequence: TGTGCCAGCAGCCCCAGGGGACACTATGGCTACACCTTC. Translating gives CASSPRGHYGYTF.

The chain uses TRBV6-5 and TRBJ2-3; 7 nucleotides line up with TRBD2. CDR1 is MNHEY, CDR2 SVGAGI, per germline. Losses at the gene ends were 5 bases for V and 0 bases for J; bases not matched to a gene: 5. CDR3 length: 15 amino acids. The CDR3 nucleotides read TGTGCCAGCAGTCCCGGGACTACTAGCACAGATACGCAGTATTTT. The encoded protein is CASSPGTTSTDTQYF.

This clone was observed a handful of times. This chain links TRBV19 with TRBJ2-2; 8 bases match TRBD2. Trimming removed 7 bases from V and 4 bases from J; junction bases left unmatched: 5. The CDR3 is made up of 14 amino acids. The germline gives CDR1 LNHDA, CDR2 SQIVND (reference sequence). CDR3 nucleotides: TGTGCCAGTACCCCGGGACTAGGCACCGGGGAGCTGTTTTTT. The encoded protein is CASTPGLGTGELFF. Supplemented by reference TRBV19 and TRBJ2-2, the full variable domain reads DGGITQSPKYLFRKEGQNVTLSCEQNLNHDAMYWYRQDPGQGLRLIYYSQIVNDFQKGDIAEGYSVSREKKESFPLTVTSAQKNPTAFYLCASTPGLGTGELFFGEGSRLTVL.

The table lists this clone with a count of one. This chain uses TRBV29-1 with TRBJ2-3, with 7 bases identical to TRBD2. The CDR3 spans 14 residues. The junction had 7 bases not matched to a gene; V was cut back by 4 bases and J by 3 bases. Germline CDR1 SQVTM, CDR2 ANQGSEA. The CDR3 sequence is CSVGGGPLTDTQYF. The CDR3 DNA reads as TGCAGCGTTGGCGGGGGACCACTTACAGATACGCAGTATTTT.

The chain joins TRBV12-3 or TRBV12-4 to TRBJ1-1; D possibly corresponds to TRBD1 (5 bases). The V gene lost 3 bases and the J gene lost 5 bases, with 10 bases spanning the gap. The CDR3 is 13 amino acids. CDR3 sequence: CASSLSKGTEAFF. Here the CDR3 DNA reads TGTGCCAGCAGTTTGAGTAAGGGGACTGAAGCTTTCTTT.

This clone was counted between two and nine times. This sequence joins TRBV2 and TRBJ1-2; 9 nucleotides agree with TRBD1. CDR1 SNHLY and CDR2 FYNNEI come from the germline V gene. The V gene end was trimmed by 5 bases and the J gene end by 12 bases; junction bases not matched to a gene: 7. This CDR3 spans 12 amino acids. As DNA, the CDR3 is TGTGCCAGCAGTACAACCGGGACAGGGCACACCTTC. Its protein product is CASSTTGTGHTF. Variable domain in full (rest from reference TRBV2 and TRBJ1-2): EPEVTQTPSHQVTQMGQEVILRCVPISNHLYFYWYRQILGQKVEFLVSFYNNEISEKSEIFDDQFSVERPDGSNFTLKIRSTKLEDSAMYFCASSTTGTGHTFGSGTRLTVV.

The V gene is TRBV5-5, the J gene TRBJ2-1; TRBD2 aligns across 7 bases. V lost 0 bases, J lost 4 bases, and 7 bases stayed unmatched. This CDR3 region has 16 residues. Germline V gene data show CDR1 as SGHKS and CDR2 as YYEKEE (reference sequence). CDR3 sequence reads: CASSLVWRERYNEQFF. In DNA, the CDR3 is TGTGCCAGCAGCTTGGTGTGGCGGGAGCGGTACAATGAGCAGTTCTTC.

The chain uses TRBV13 and TRBJ1-5; a weak D match, TRBD1 (5 bases). This CDR3 is built from 14 residues. V lost 5 bases, J lost 6 bases, and 14 bases lay in between. In germline, CDR1 is PRHDT, CDR2 FYEKMQ (reference sequence). The CDR3 region has the DNA TGTGCCAGCAGCAACAGGTTGGTCGGTCAGCCCCAGCATTTT. Amino acid sequence: CASSNRLVGQPQHF.

This rearrangement joins TRBV5-4 to TRBJ2-3; 12 nucleotides agree with TRBD2. V lost 3 bases to trimming and J lost 5 bases; unmatched junction nucleotides: 4. The CDR3 length is 15 residues. Germline assignment: CDR1 SGHNT and CDR2 YYREEE (reference sequence). CDR3 region: CASSSGLAGLDTQYF. The CDR3 DNA reads TGTGCCAGCAGCTCTGGACTAGCGGGGTTAGATACGCAGTATTTT. Full variable domain (outside the CDR3, taken from reference TRBV5-4 and TRBJ2-3): ETGVTQSPTHLIKTRGQQVTLRCSSQSGHNTVSWYQQALGQGPQFIFQYYREEENGRGNFPPRFSGLQFPNYSSELNVNALELDDSALYLCASSSGLAGLDTQYFGPGTRLTVL.

CDR3 protein: CATSRDVASRIPEAFF. Here the CDR3 DNA reads TGTGCCACCAGCAGAGATGTGGCATCTCGTATACCTGAAGCTTTCTTT. The gene calls are TRBV15 and TRBJ1-1; no reliable D call. The CDR3 extends over 16 amino acids. Trimming pared 0 bases from V and 6 bases from J, leaving 17 bases between. The V gene's germline CDR1 is LNHNV and CDR2 YYDKDF (reference sequence).

The J gene is TRBJ2-5, the V gene TRBV11-2; D remains unclear. The CDR3 is 13 amino acids. The germline CDR1 and CDR2 sequences are SGHAT and FQNNGV. The V gene lost 2 bases and the J gene lost 1 base, with 5 bases spanning the gap. CDR3 region: CASSLSPQETQYF. CDR3 DNA sequence: TGTGCCAGCAGCTTATCTCCCCAAGAGACCCAGTACTTC.

The J gene is TRBJ2-3, the V gene TRBV5-6, with 7 nucleotides matching TRBD1. The trim removed 0 bases at V and 5 bases at J, leaving 6 bases unmatched. The CDR3 consists of 15 residues. CDR1 and CDR2 (germline): SGHDT, YYEEEE. For the CDR3, the DNA is TGTGCCAGCAGCTTGGGACAGGGTATCGGAGATACGCAGTATTTT. It encodes CASSLGQGIGDTQYF.

The gene calls are TRBV11-1 and TRBJ1-1; D possibly corresponds to TRBD1 (6 bases). The V gene lost 3 bases and the J gene lost 1 base, with 9 bases spanning the gap. Germline CDR1 is SGHAT and CDR2 is FQDESV (reference sequence). The CDR3 is 14 residues long. The CDR3 nucleotides read TGTGCCAGCAGCTTCCAACAGGGGAACACTGAAGCTTTCTTT. This codes for CASSFQQGNTEAFF.

This clone occurred a few times. This chain joins TRBV5-5 and TRBJ1-5, with no clear D. Germline V gene data show CDR1 as SGHKS and CDR2 as YYEKEE (reference sequence). The CDR3 covers 15 residues. V was clipped by 4 bases and J by 0 bases, with 11 bases between them. The DNA of the CDR3 is TGTGCCAGCAGCATCGAGCCCGCTAGCAATCAGCCCCAGCATTTT. Protein: CASSIEPASNQPQHF.

The V and J genes are TRBV11-2 and TRBJ2-1, with TRBD2 identical over 10 bases. The CDR3 loop spans 13 amino acids. Trimming took 1 base from V and 9 from J; bases not matched to a gene: 0. Germline lookup yields CDR1 SGHAT and CDR2 FQNNGV. CDR3 DNA: TGTGCCAGCAGCTTAGGGACTAGCGGTGAGCAGTTCTTC. Protein sequence: CASSLGTSGEQFF.

This rearrangement joins TRBV12-3 or TRBV12-4 to TRBJ2-1; D is perhaps TRBD2 (6 bases). Trimming removed 5 bases from V and 10 bases from J, with 15 bases in between. The CDR3 covers 13 residues. This CDR3 is CASSPRLEGEQFF. The CDR3 region has the DNA TGTGCCAGCAGTCCCAGACTAGAAGGGGAGCAGTTCTTC.

J is TRBJ1-5 and V is TRBV12-3 or TRBV12-4; a weak D match, TRBD1 (6 bases). This CDR3 has 12 amino acids. The V end was cut by 8 bases, the J end by 5 bases, with 10 bases between. The CDR3 nucleotides are TGTGCCAGCGGAACAGGGTATCAGCCCCAGCATTTT. Translation: CASGTGYQPQHF.

This clone was picked up a small number of times. V gene TRBV30 combines with J gene TRBJ1-1; a possible D gene is TRBD1 (5 bases). The CDR3 length is 13 residues. Germline lookup yields CDR1 GTSNPN and CDR2 SVGIG (reference sequence). V was clipped by 4 bases and J by 1 base, with 10 bases between them. CDR3 in amino acids: CAWTQGRNTEAFF. In nucleotides, the CDR3 is TGTGCCTGGACCCAGGGCAGGAACACTGAAGCTTTCTTT. Using reference TRBV30 and TRBJ1-1 for the parts outside the CDR3, the full variable domain is SQTIHQWPATLVQPVGSPLSLECTVEGTSNPNLYWYRQAAGRGLQLLFYSVGIGQISSEVPQNLSASRPQDRQFILSSKKLLLSDSGFYLCAWTQGRNTEAFFGQGTRLTVV.

This chain connects TRBV7-6 to TRBJ2-1, with D possibly being TRBD1 (5 bases). CDR3 length equals 12 residues. Germline CDR1 reads SGHVS; CDR2 reads FNYEAQ. Trimming removed 5 bases at V and 8 bases at J, with 10 bases between. This CDR3 reads CASSPATDEQFF. The CDR3 DNA follows: TGTGCCAGCAGCCCAGCGACAGATGAGCAGTTCTTC.

This clone was picked up a small number of times. The V and J genes are TRBV2 and TRBJ1-6; no clear D gene. From germline, CDR1 is SNHLY and CDR2 FYNNEI. The CDR3 is made up of 13 amino acids. V shed 10 bases and J shed 6 bases, with 13 bases lying between them. The CDR3 bases are TGTGCCACCCGGGGATACGGTAATTCACCCCTCCACTTT. This codes for CATRGYGNSPLHF. Full variable domain (missing parts from reference TRBV2 and TRBJ1-6): EPEVTQTPSHQVTQMGQEVILRCVPISNHLYFYWYRQILGQKVEFLVSFYNNEISEKSEIFDDQFSVERPDGSNFTLKIRSTKLEDSAMYFCATRGYGNSPLHFGNGTRLTVT.

This chain links TRBV9 with TRBJ2-7; TRBD2 agrees at 7 bases. After removal of 4 bases from V and 5 bases from J, the junction contained 15 bases not matched to a gene. Germline assignment: CDR1 SGDLS and CDR2 YYNGEE. The CDR3 is made up of 16 amino acids. This CDR3 reads CASSPRAGDPRDEQYF. The CDR3, as DNA: TGTGCCAGCAGCCCCCGGGCGGGGGACCCCCGGGACGAGCAGTACTTC.